This entry lists 26 T cell receptor beta chains sequenced from one sample in a study of CD8+ T cells in alopecia areata. Once RNA had been extracted, it was reverse transcribed into cDNA to act as the sequencing template. Some clones are missing from TCRdb's copy, which holds only in-frame ones; the method was immunoSEQ multiplex PCR. Of 200,000 or so clones listed, 56% are singletons. Sample: CD8+ T cells sorted from blood. The receptors here all came from a human donor in good health.

This sequence joins TRBV30 and TRBJ1-1, with D hard to call. CDR3 size: 14 residues. The V end was cut by 2 bases, the J end by 6 bases, with 16 bases between. Per germline, CDR1 GTSNPN and CDR2 SVGIG (reference sequence). The CDR3 DNA reads TGTGCCTGGAGTTCAGCCTACTCCCACTCTGAAGCTTTCTTT. It encodes CAWSSAYSHSEAFF.

This clone was found a few times. The V and J genes are TRBV13 and TRBJ2-5; D possibly uses TRBD1 or TRBD2 (6 bases each). CDR3 size: 13 residues. The V end was cut by 2 bases, the J end by 5 bases, with 9 bases between. Germline V gene lookup returns CDR1 PRHDT and CDR2 FYEKMQ (reference sequence). CDR3 DNA: TGTGCCAGCAGCTTACTGGGGGGCGAGACCCAGTACTTC. Residues: CASSLLGGETQYF.

This clone came up a few times. The J gene is TRBJ2-1, the V gene TRBV7-6; D not certain. Germline-derived CDR1 and CDR2 are SGHVS and FNYEAQ. This CDR3 is 14 amino acids long. V was shortened by 2 bases and J by 1 base, with 6 bases between the two germline ends. CDR3 sequence reads: CASSLLGSYNEQFF. The CDR3 DNA follows: TGTGCCAGCAGCTTACTCGGGTCCTACAATGAGCAGTTCTTC.

V is TRBV27 and J is TRBJ2-1; D is uncertain. Germline V lookup: CDR1 MNHEY, CDR2 SMNVEV (reference sequence). The length of the CDR3 is 13 residues. The V and J ends lost 7 bases and 0 bases respectively, with 7 bases between them. The CDR3 loop reads CASKDGSYNEQFF. The CDR3 coding sequence is TGTGCCAGCAAAGATGGCTCCTACAATGAGCAGTTCTTC.

J is TRBJ1-5 and V is TRBV2; 9 bases agree with TRBD1. J was trimmed by 4 bases and V by 5 bases; bases with no gene match: 6. The germline V gene encodes CDR1 SNHLY and CDR2 FYNNEI. This CDR3 contains 15 residues. The CDR3 region is CASSPGTGNNQPQHF. DNA for the CDR3: TGTGCCAGCAGTCCCGGGACAGGGAATAATCAGCCCCAGCATTTT.

This clone was observed once. V is TRBV9 and J is TRBJ2-7; no clear D. CDR3 length equals 14 residues. Trimming took 2 bases from V and 4 from J, leaving 13 bases between them. Germline-derived CDR1 and CDR2 are SGDLS and YYNGEE. The CDR3 region has the DNA TGTGCCAGCAGCGTCGGACCGCTCGGGTACGAGCAGTACTTC. Amino acids: CASSVGPLGYEQYF.

This sequence joins TRBV10-3 and TRBJ2-3; D possibly matches TRBD1 or TRBD2 (6 bases each). The CDR3 is made up of 14 amino acids. In germline, CDR1 is ENHRY, CDR2 SYGVKD. V lost 6 bases to trimming and J lost 4 bases, with 14 bases between them. CDR3 coding DNA: TGTGCCATCAGGGGTAGGGGGGCTTCAGATACGCAGTATTTT. As protein: CAIRGRGASDTQYF.

The V gene is TRBV6-5, the J gene TRBJ1-2, with a weak D call TRBD1 (6 bases). Per the germline V gene, CDR1 is MNHEY and CDR2 is SVGAGI. Deletions cut 3 bases from V and 6 bases from J, with 11 bases between. The CDR3 contains 13 residues. The DNA of the CDR3 is TGTGCCAGCAGTTATACAGGGTTCGATGGCTACACCTTC. Translating gives CASSYTGFDGYTF.

This clone was seen only a few times. This chain links TRBV9 with TRBJ2-1; 11 bases map to TRBD2. The J segment lost 8 bases and the V segment lost 4 bases, leaving 11 bases of the junction unmatched. Per germline, CDR1 SGDLS and CDR2 YYNGEE. CDR3 size: 16 residues. For the CDR3, the DNA is TGTGCCAGCAGCCAAGATATAGCGGGGGGGCCAGATGAGCAGTTCTTC. Amino acids: CASSQDIAGGPDEQFF.

The J gene is TRBJ1-2, the V gene TRBV9; 7 positions agree with TRBD1. The length of the CDR3 is 13 residues. The J segment lost 13 bases and the V segment lost 4 bases, leaving 13 bases of the junction unmatched. Germline CDR1 is SGDLS and CDR2 is YYNGEE. CDR3 sequence (DNA): TGTGCCAGCAGCTCGCTAGGACAGGCCCGCGGCACCTTC. This gives the protein CASSSLGQARGTF.

This clone came up a few times. The chain combines TRBV29-1 with TRBJ1-1, with TRBD1 matching over 7 bases. The CDR3 has 10 amino acids. Germline V gene data show CDR1 as SQVTM and CDR2 as ANQGSEA. V shed 7 bases and J 11 bases; nucleotides not matched to a gene: 7. The CDR3 reads CSATGTDAFF. CDR3 nucleotide sequence: TGCAGCGCGACAGGGACGGACGCTTTCTTT.

The count of this clone is one. This sequence joins TRBV19 and TRBJ1-5; D call uncertain. V was clipped by 1 base and J by 7 bases, with 5 bases between them. Germline CDR1 is LNHDA and CDR2 is SQIVND (reference sequence). There are 12 residues in the CDR3. CDR3 sequence: CASSIGQQPQHF. The CDR3 nucleotides read TGTGCCAGTAGTATAGGTCAGCAGCCCCAGCATTTT.

The CDR3 loop reads CAWSPQGYEQYF. The CDR3 DNA follows: TGTGCCTGGAGTCCCCAGGGCTACGAGCAGTACTTC. The chain employs TRBV30 and TRBJ2-7; D perhaps matches TRBD1 (5 bases). The V end lost 2 bases, the J end lost 3 bases, and 8 bases lay between the germline ends. The germline CDR1 and CDR2 sequences are GTSNPN and SVGIG (reference sequence). CDR3 size: 12 residues.

The CDR3 sequence is CASSPPRRGSAYEQYF. DNA for the CDR3: TGTGCCAGCAGCCCGCCCCGGAGGGGCAGCGCCTACGAGCAGTACTTC. This rearrangement joins TRBV5-6 to TRBJ2-7; tentative D call: TRBD2 (6 bases). Germline assignment: CDR1 SGHDT and CDR2 YYEEEE. Trimming stripped 4 bases from V and 2 bases from J, with 19 bases between. CDR3 size: 16 residues.

This chain links TRBV11-2 with TRBJ2-5; 9 bases line up with TRBD2. Germline-derived CDR1 and CDR2 are SGHAT and FQNNGV. This CDR3 has 17 residues. J lost 1 base, V lost 5 bases, and 11 bases had no gene match. In DNA, the CDR3 is TGTGCCAGCAGCCCCACCGTTAGCGGGGGATCCCAAGAGACCCAGTACTTC. Translated: CASSPTVSGGSQETQYF. The full variable domain, its missing parts supplied by reference TRBV11-2 and TRBJ2-5, is EAGVAQSPRYKIIEKRQSVAFWCNPISGHATLYWYQQILGQGPKLLIQFQNNGVVDDSQLPKDRFSAERLKGVDSTLKIQPAKLEDSAVYLCASSPTVSGGSQETQYFGPGTRLLVL.

Details on this clone: Germline and junction disagree at one end, which may indicate a read error. The chain links TRBV29-1 to TRBJ2-3; weak D call: TRBD2 (6 bases). Germline V gives CDR1 SQVTM, CDR2 ANQGSEA. The CDR3 has 10 residues. In DNA form, the CDR3 reads TGCAGAGCCCTGACTAGAAAGTTTAATTTT. Its protein product is CRALTRKFNF.

The chain couples TRBV29-1 to TRBJ2-7; D is possibly TRBD1 or TRBD2 (5 bases each). The CDR3 contains 11 residues. Germline values: CDR1 SQVTM, CDR2 ANQGSEA. V was clipped by 7 bases and J by 6 bases, with 13 bases between them. The CDR3 nucleotides read TGCAGCGGAGCCCTGAGGGGCGAGCAGTACTTC. This encodes CSGALRGEQYF.

The V gene is TRBV6-5, the J gene TRBJ2-6; D gene unclear. The CDR3 length is 15 residues. Trimming removed 2 bases at V and 0 bases at J, with 5 bases between. CDR1 is MNHEY and CDR2 is SVGAGI in the germline V gene. The CDR3 is CASSYKASGANVLTF. DNA for the CDR3: TGTGCCAGCAGTTACAAAGCCTCTGGGGCCAACGTCCTGACTTTC.

This chain uses TRBV6-1 with TRBJ1-1; D gene uncertain. Germline CDR1 MNHNS, CDR2 SASEGT. CDR3 length: 18 residues. Deletions cut 2 bases from V and 0 bases from J, with 19 bases between. As DNA, the CDR3 is TGTGCCAGCAGTGAATCCACAGTGTGGCGGGTCATGAACACTGAAGCTTTCTTT. Its translation: CASSESTVWRVMNTEAFF.

This chain connects TRBV27 to TRBJ2-7, with 7 bases that match TRBD1. After removal of 5 bases from V and 2 bases from J, the junction contained 12 bases not matched to a gene. The CDR3 runs to 16 residues. Germline CDR1 is MNHEY and CDR2 is SMNVEV (reference sequence). DNA for the CDR3: TGTGCCAGCAGTCCCCGACAGGGATCTTTTGCCTACGAGCAGTACTTC. Its protein is CASSPRQGSFAYEQYF.

This clone was seen more than once but under ten times. The chain links TRBV12-5 to TRBJ2-1; D may be TRBD1 (6 bases). The CDR3 contains 16 residues. The germline V and J ends were trimmed by 6 bases and 2 bases, with 17 bases remaining between them. Germline assignment: CDR1 LGHNT and CDR2 FRNRAP. CDR3 sequence: CASGTLQGLPYNEQFF. Written as DNA, the CDR3 is TGTGCTAGTGGGACCTTACAGGGCTTACCCTACAATGAGCAGTTCTTC.

This chain uses TRBV30 with TRBJ2-1; D might be TRBD1 or TRBD2, each matching 5 bases. This CDR3 is 16 amino acids long. Germline V lookup: CDR1 GTSNPN, CDR2 SVGIG (reference sequence). Trimming cost V 5 bases and J 0 bases, with 17 bases left between them. The CDR3 DNA follows: TGTGCCTGGGAGGGGTATGGGGATAGCTCCTACAATGAGCAGTTCTTC. Translated, it gives CAWEGYGDSSYNEQFF.

This clone was picked up a small number of times. The chain uses TRBV19 and TRBJ2-6; no reliable D call. The CDR3 is 14 amino acids. From germline, CDR1 is LNHDA and CDR2 SQIVND (reference sequence). Trimming took 5 bases from V and 0 from J, leaving 5 bases between them. As DNA, the CDR3 is TGTGCCAGTAGTCGGAGCTCTGGGGCCAACGTCCTGACTTTC. This codes for CASSRSSGANVLTF.

The chain recombines TRBV7-9 with TRBJ2-7, with 8 bases matching TRBD2. Germline V CDR1 and CDR2: SEHNR, FQNEAQ (reference sequence). The trim removed 6 bases at V and 5 bases at J, leaving 9 bases unmatched. The CDR3 length is 14 residues. The CDR3 spells CASSSSGGLNEQYF. Here the CDR3 DNA reads TGTGCCAGCAGTTCCAGCGGGGGCCTGAACGAGCAGTACTTC.

This clone has just a few counts. The genes are TRBV14 and TRBJ2-2; the match to TRBD1 covers 9 bases. Germline V lookup: CDR1 SGHDN, CDR2 FVKESK. The CDR3 runs to 16 residues. V was clipped by 5 bases and J by 7 bases; unmatched bases: 11. The CDR3 protein is CASSYGQGKGFGELFF. The DNA of the CDR3 is TGTGCCAGCAGCTACGGACAGGGGAAAGGGTTCGGGGAGCTGTTTTTT.

This clone was counted between two and nine times. This chain joins TRBV10-2 and TRBJ2-7, with TRBD1 matching over 8 bases. The length of the CDR3 is 14 residues. CDR1 and CDR2 from the germline V gene are WSHSY and SAAADI. With V trimmed by 3 bases and J by 6 bases, 7 bases remained unmatched. Here the CDR3 reads CASSDMTGVAEQYF. Here the CDR3 DNA reads TGCGCCAGCAGTGATATGACAGGGGTGGCCGAGCAGTACTTC.